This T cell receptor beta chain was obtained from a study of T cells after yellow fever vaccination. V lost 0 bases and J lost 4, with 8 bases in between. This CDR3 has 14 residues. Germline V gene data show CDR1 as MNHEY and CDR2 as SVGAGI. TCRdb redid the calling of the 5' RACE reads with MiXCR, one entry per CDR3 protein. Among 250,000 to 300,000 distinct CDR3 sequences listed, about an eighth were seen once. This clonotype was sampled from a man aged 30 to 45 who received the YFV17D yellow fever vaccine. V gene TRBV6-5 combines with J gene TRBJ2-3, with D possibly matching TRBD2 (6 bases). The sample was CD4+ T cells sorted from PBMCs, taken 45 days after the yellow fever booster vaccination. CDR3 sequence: CASSYSAGSDTQYF. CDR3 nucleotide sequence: TGTGCCAGCAGTTACTCGGCGGGGTCAGATACGCAGTATTTT.